This T cell receptor (beta chain) originates from a study of STAT5B mutations in CD4+ large granular lymphocyte leukemia. Overall study context: Healthy donors showed HLA-associated enrichment of the CDR3 'QG' motif.

Under the authors' procedure: The detection floor for productive clonotype frequency was 2.59 x 10-5. Libraries were prepared by immunoSEQ multiplex PCR; TCRdb keeps only in-frame clonotypes and omits some of them. The V and J calls and the clone size are those of that table, but D and trimming were determined from the DNA. Here the sample spans approximately 21,000 clones, around three quarters being singletons. The CDR3 has 15 residues. The J segment lost 7 bases and the V segment lost 4 bases, leaving 8 bases of the junction unmatched. Per germline, CDR1 SNHLY and CDR2 FYNNEI. The sequence derives from a human donor in good health. The chain is built from TRBV2 and TRBJ2-7; TRBD1 matches 12 bases. The specimen was CD4+ T cells from blood buffy coats. The CDR3 is CASSGPGQGAGEQYF. The CDR3 DNA reads TGTGCCAGCAGTGGACCGGGACAGGGGGCGGGGGAGCAGTACTTC.